This is a list of T cell receptor beta chains from one sample in a study of T cell changes during pregnancy in multiple sclerosis. Profiling relied on immunoSEQ multiplex PCR, and the TCRdb table lists in-frame clones only, not all of them. The data hold about 36,000 clones, with roughly 92% observed a single time. Specimen: PBMCs (not recorded whether the cells were cultured). These TCRs come from a female donor with multiple sclerosis, enrolled in a pregnancy study. Both conserved end residues are part of each CDR3. The order of the fields is J gene, D gene, clone size, V gene, CDR3 DNA, CDR3 protein. D genes are given only for firm matches. Clone size is given for some rows only: seen once, a few or many times, or a class if the clone is expanded.

>TRBJ2-7|TRBD2|-|TRBV7-2
TGTGCCAGCAGCTTAGGACTAGCGGGAGTCTACGAGCAGTACTTC
CASSLGLAGVYEQYF
>TRBJ2-7|TRBD1|-|TRBV18
TGTGCCAGCTCACCAACTTTCGGACAGGGCTACGAGCAGTACTTC
CASSPTFGQGYEQYF
>TRBJ2-2|TRBD2|once|TRBV4-1
TGCGCCAGCAGCTTACAGGGGCTGGCTAGCGGGAGTACGGTCACCGGGGAGCTGTTTTTT
CASSLQGLASGSTVTGELFF
>TRBJ2-7|-|once|TRBV11-3
TGTGCCACAGGGGCCTCAAGGAGGGCCTACGAGCAGTACTTC
CATGASRRAYEQYF
>TRBJ1-3|-|-|TRBV4-2
TGTGCCAGCAGCCCGATACGGGGGCACACCATATATTTT
CASSPIRGHTIYF
>TRBJ1-1|-|-|TRBV4-2
TGTGCCAGCAGCCAAGATCCCGCCAGGGTGAACACTGAAGCTTTCTTT
CASSQDPARVNTEAFF
>TRBJ2-1|TRBD2|-|TRBV5-1
TGCGCCAGCAGCCCCGGGACTAGCGGTCTAGAGCAGTTCTTC
CASSPGTSGLEQFF
>TRBJ2-3|TRBD2|-|TRBV2
TGTGCCAGCAGGATTGGACTAGCGGGAGGAGATACGCAGTATTTT
CASRIGLAGGDTQYF
>TRBJ2-5|-|-|TRBV7-7
TGTGCTAGCAGCCGGGTCGGCACCGGGGGTCAAGAGACCCAGTACTTC
CASSRVGTGGQETQYF
>TRBJ2-3|-|-|TRBV9
TGTGCCAGCAGCGTAGCCCCTGGCGGACCAAGCACAGATACGCAGTATTTT
CASSVAPGGPSTDTQYF
>TRBJ2-7|TRBD1|-|TRBV6-5
TGTGCCAGCAGTCCCGGGACAGGGTTATACGAGCAGTACTTC
CASSPGTGLYEQYF
>TRBJ1-1|-|once|TRBV6-5
TGTGCCAGCAGTGAGGACCTCTACACTGAAGCTTTCTTT
CASSEDLYTEAFF
>TRBJ1-2|-|once|TRBV5-1
TGCGCCAGCAGCCCTATAGGGTATGGCTACACCTTC
CASSPIGYGYTF
>TRBJ2-7|TRBD2|once|TRBV4-1
TGCGCCAGCAGCCAACCTGGGGAGGGGATGGAGCAGTACTTC
CASSQPGEGMEQYF
>TRBJ2-1|-|few|TRBV7-2
TGTGCCAGCAGCTTAGCTTCCGGAAGCTCCTACAATGAGCAGTTCTTC
CASSLASGSSYNEQFF
>TRBJ1-2|TRBD1|-|TRBV5-4
TGTGCCAGCAACCCGGGACAGGCTAATTATGGCTACACCTTC
CASNPGQANYGYTF
>TRBJ2-7|-|-|TRBV28
TGTGCCAGCCTAGCTCAGGGTAGGAGTTCCTACGAGCAGTACTTC
CASLAQGRSSYEQYF
>TRBJ2-1|-|-|TRBV5-4
TGTGCCAGCAGCTTTTCGGGTATTGATGAGCAGTTCTTC
CASSFSGIDEQFF
>TRBJ2-5|-|-|TRBV7-9
TGTGCCAGCAGCTTATCAAGGGGGGAAGAGACCCAGTACTTC
CASSLSRGEETQYF
>TRBJ2-7|TRBD1|-|TRBV6-5
TGTGCCAGCAGTTGGGGACAGGGCTACGAGCAGTACTTC
CASSWGQGYEQYF
>TRBJ2-2|TRBD1|-|TRBV28
TGTGCCAGCAGTTTACCAGGACAGGGCGCAAAGCTGTTTTTT
CASSLPGQGAKLFF
>TRBJ2-7|TRBD2|-|TRBV10-2
TGCGCCAGCAGTATGGGACTATCTACGGGCGAGCAGTACTTC
CASSMGLSTGEQYF